These 23 T cell receptor delta chains were all obtained from the same sample, sequenced in a study of γδ T cells in repeated Plasmodium falciparum infection. Bulk repertoires came from Vgamma9/Vdelta2+ or Vdelta2-negative gammadelta T cells flow-sorted from PBMC. TCRdb reran clone calling via CATT on the multiplex PCR reads. The table has 70,000 to 95,000 delta-chain clones, around 1.4% seen once. Sequencing used gamma-delta T cells from blood. These TCRs come from a pool of human donors (malaria-infected and uninfected, not separated).

This clone was recorded a few times. The TCRdb record carries a much larger clone's protein, which differs from this DNA's translation at residue 9; a read error is the likely cause, and the protein listed here is the DNA translation. The chain couples TRDV1 to TRDJ1; D gene unclear. Trimming left V 3 bases short and J 0 bases short, with 14 bases between. The CDR3 is 16 residues long. The germline V gene encodes CDR1 TSWWSYY and CDR2 QGS. CDR3 residues: CALGEGLDQYTDKLIF. The CDR3 coding sequence is TGTGCTCTTGGGGAGGGGCTCGATCAGTACACCGATAAACTCATCTTT.

This clone was seen only a few times. Only one base separates this from a far larger clonotype, so it likely reflects a read error. The sample holds other DNA sequences that translate to the same CDR3. V gene TRDV2 combines with J gene TRDJ3, with TRDD3 matching over 9 bases. The J gene, missing from TCRdb, was assigned here through DNA to germline matching. With V trimmed by 3 bases and J by 0 bases, 17 bases remained unmatched. The CDR3 contains 22 residues. Germline V lookup: CDR1 GEAIGNYY, CDR2 EKD. The CDR3 loop reads CACDFRPLWGISSSWDTRQMFF. For the CDR3, the DNA is TGTGCCTGTGACTTTCGCCCTCTCTGGGGGATCTCGAGCTCCTGGGACACCCGACAGATGTTTTTC.

The sample holds many counts of this clone. This likely reflects a read error, since a far larger clone is one base away. The same CDR3 can be traced to other DNA sequences in this sample. The chain has TRDV2 and TRDJ1; 9 nucleotides match TRDD3. Germline V lookup: CDR1 GEAIGNYY, CDR2 EKD. This CDR3 contains 17 residues. The DNA of the CDR3 is TGCGCCTGTGACACCGTGGGGTTAACTGGGGGAGTACAAAAACTCATCTTT. This sequence encodes CACDTVGLTGGVQKLIF.

This clone occurred a few times. A far larger clone lies a single base away; this is likely a read error. Other DNA sequences in this specimen translate into the identical CDR3. This rearrangement joins TRDV1 to TRDJ1; TRDD3 might be the D (6 bases). The CDR3 has 18 residues. CDR1 and CDR2 from the germline V gene are TSWWSYY and QGS. The CDR3 sequence is CALGELRGRRGQTDKLIF. Here the CDR3 DNA reads TGTGCTCTTGGGGAGCTCCGGGGGAGACGAGGACAGACCGATAAACTCATCTTC.

Details on this clone: A single base is all that separates this from a far larger clone, so a read error is likely. The same CDR3 is also encoded by other DNA sequences in this sample. The chain is built from TRDV1 and TRDJ1, with 13 bases identical to TRDD3. The J gene is not listed in TCRdb, so it was assigned here from a DNA match to germline. This CDR3 is built from 21 residues. Germline assignment: CDR1 TSWWSYY and CDR2 QGS. The CDR3 nucleotides are TGCGCTCTTGGGGAACACGTCAGGAGGCCCGTTACTGGGGGATACGTCGATAAACTCATCTTT. Translating it yields CALGEHVRRPVTGGYVDKLIF.

This clone was counted at least ten times. This chain joins TRDV2 and TRDJ1; 9 bases are a match to TRDD2. Germline matching of the DNA provided the J gene here, since TCRdb leaves it blank. CDR3 length equals 18 residues. Looked up from germline, CDR1 is GEAIGNYY and CDR2 is EKD. The V gene end was trimmed by 3 bases and the J gene end by 0 bases; junction bases not matched to a gene: 13. This chain's CDR3 is CACDPLPTRGGYTDKLIF. DNA of the CDR3: TGTGCCTGTGACCCCCTTCCTACCCGGGGGGGGTACACCGATAAACTCATCTTT.

This clone was counted only a few times. The translation of this DNA and the TCRdb protein of a much larger clone differ at residue 10, probably owing to a read error; the protein shown here is translated from the DNA. The rearrangement links TRDV3 to TRDJ1, with 8 bases aligning to TRDD3. V shed 0 bases and J 1 base; nucleotides not matched to a gene: 10. Germline values: CDR1 TVYSNPD, CDR2 GDNSRS (reference sequence). The CDR3 totals 16 residues. The DNA for the CDR3 is TGTGCCTTTAGGAATGGGGGATCCAGTTGCACCGATAAACTCATCTTT. Encoded protein: CAFRNGGSSCTDKLIF.

In its sample, this clone was seen a few times. This likely stems from a read error, as it lies one base from a far larger clone. The identical CDR3 is also encoded by other nucleotide sequences in the sample. The genes are TRDV2 and TRDJ1; TRDD3 aligns across 9 bases. As TCRdb names no J gene, one was assigned here on the basis of a DNA match to germline. The J segment lost 1 base and the V segment lost 3 bases, leaving 23 bases of the junction unmatched. Germline CDR1 reads GEAIGNYY; CDR2 reads EKD. The CDR3 totals 21 residues. The chain's CDR3 is CACDSVGDFGDTRPRTDKLIF. The CDR3 DNA sequence: TGTGCCTGTGACTCCGTGGGCGATTTCGGGGATACGCGACCCCGCACCGATAAACTCATCTTT.

The chain combines TRDV1 with TRDJ1, with a weak D call TRDD3 (5 bases). The J gene was missing in TCRdb and was found by matching the end of the DNA to germline. The CDR3 loop spans 17 amino acids. CDR1 TSWWSYY and CDR2 QGS come from the germline V gene. V was trimmed by 1 base and J by 0 bases, leaving 15 bases between them. CDR3 nucleotides: TGTGCTCTTGGGGAACCATCTGGAGGGATTTACACCGATAAACTCATCTTT. Its protein product is CALGEPSGGIYTDKLIF.

This clone turned up a few times. The TCRdb record carries a much larger clone's protein, which differs from this DNA's translation at residue 3; a read error is the likely cause, and the protein listed here is the DNA translation. V is TRDV1 and J is TRDJ1, with a weak D call TRDD3 (6 bases). Here the J gene came from matching the DNA to germline, since TCRdb omits it. From germline, CDR1 is TSWWSYY and CDR2 QGS. The CDR3 loop spans 22 amino acids. The CDR3 loop reads CAPGDHHYFFHWAALRTDKLIF. The CDR3 DNA reads as TGTGCTCCTGGGGACCATCACTACTTCTTTCACTGGGCCGCCCTCCGTACCGATAAACTCATCTTT.

This clone was seen a handful of times. The protein TCRdb gives is from a much larger clone and does not agree with this DNA's translation at residue 9, likely a read error; the protein shown here comes from the DNA. The chain carries TRDV1 and TRDJ1; a weak D match, TRDD3 (6 bases). Germline-derived CDR1 and CDR2 are TSWWSYY and QGS. V gave up 3 bases and J gave up 2 bases, with 16 bases separating them. The CDR3 is made up of 16 amino acids. This CDR3 reads CALGELNWVITDKLIF. The CDR3 DNA sequence: TGTGCTCTTGGGGAGCTCAACTGGGTGATAACCGATAAACTCATCTTT.

This clone was observed at least ten times. The chain couples TRDV1 to TRDJ1; D gene uncertain. Assignment of the J gene here rests on matching the DNA to germline, because TCRdb gives none. Per the germline V gene, CDR1 is TSWWSYY and CDR2 is QGS. This CDR3 comprises 16 residues. V lost 2 bases to trimming and J lost 0 bases, with 13 bases between them. The CDR3 sequence: CALGEVTATHTDKLIF. In nucleotides, the CDR3 is TGTGCTCTTGGGGAAGTAACAGCTACCCACACCGATAAACTCATCTTT.

This clone was seen a few times. The likely explanation is a read error, given a far larger clone one base away. Different DNA sequences within this sample yield the same CDR3. The chain recombines TRDV2 with TRDJ2; 7 positions agree with TRDD3. As TCRdb names no J gene, one was assigned here on the basis of a DNA match to germline. This CDR3 contains 18 residues. CDR1 and CDR2 (germline): GEAIGNYY, EKD. The CDR3 reads CACDTGDYLGVTPAQLFF. The CDR3 region has the DNA TGTGCTTGTGACACCGGGGACTACCTGGGGGTCACACCAGCACAACTCTTCTTT.

This clone occurred a few times. The CDR3 DNA reads TGTGCTCTTGGTTTTGCTTCCCTCGGGCCTTACTTACTGGGGGGTACCGATAAACTCATCTTT. Translating it yields CALGFASLGPYLLGGTDKLIF. This chain links TRDV1 with TRDJ1, with 8 bases identical to TRDD3. The J gene, not given by TCRdb, was assigned here from a germline match of the nucleotide sequence. The ends lost 6 bases at V and 2 bases at J; junction bases unmatched: 26. The germline CDR1 and CDR2 sequences are TSWWSYY and QGS. The CDR3 runs 21 residues.

Concerning this clone itself: The protein that TCRdb holds for this DNA derives from a much larger clone and differs from the translated DNA at residue 14, which likely indicates a read error; the protein shown here is translated from the DNA. This chain uses TRDV2 with TRDJ3, with 8 bases aligning to TRDD3. TCRdb offers no J gene call, so here the DNA was matched to germline to obtain one. CDR3 length equals 20 residues. Germline CDR1 is GEAIGNYY and CDR2 is EKD. The CDR3 DNA reads TGTGCCTGTGACACCGTGACTGGGGGGGAGAGCTCCTGGGGCACCCGACAGATGTTTTTC. Its translation is CACDTVTGGESSWGTRQMFF.

This clone was observed a few times. TCRdb's protein, taken from a much larger clone, differs from this DNA's translation at residue 5, likely owing to a read error; the protein displayed comes from the DNA. The J gene is TRDJ1, the V gene TRDV1; TRDD3 might be the D (5 bases). The J gene comes from matching the DNA to germline here; TCRdb lacks it. The germline CDR1 and CDR2 sequences are TSWWSYY and QGS. The CDR3 covers 15 residues. V was cut by 7 bases and J by 0 bases, with 15 bases left in between. The CDR3 DNA sequence: TGTGCTCTTGTAGACATCCAGGGGAACACCGATAAACTCATCTTT. Translation gives CALVDIQGNTDKLIF.

This clone has more than one count but fewer than ten. The likely explanation is a read error, given a far larger clone one base away. Additional DNA sequences in this sample encode the identical CDR3. V usage is TRDV2 and J usage is TRDJ1, with 8 positions matching TRDD3. The J gene is absent in TCRdb and was assigned here via DNA matching to germline. The CDR3 runs 16 residues. The germline V gene has CDR1 GEAIGNYY and CDR2 EKD. Trimming cost V 2 bases and J 0 bases; bases outside gene matches: 7. The CDR3: CACDRLGGSYTDKLIF. CDR3 nucleotide sequence: TGTGCCTGTGACAGACTGGGGGGCTCGTACACCGATAAACTCATCTTT.

This clone came up a few times. The protein given by TCRdb reflects a much larger clone and differs at residue 10 from this DNA's translation, likely from a read error; the protein shown is the DNA's translation. The rearrangement joins TRDV3 to TRDJ1; 12 positions agree with TRDD3. Per germline, CDR1 TVYSNPD and CDR2 GDNSRS (reference sequence). The CDR3 sequence is 21 residues long. J lost 1 base, V lost 0 bases, and 21 bases had no gene match. This chain's CDR3 is CAFSKFLPIILGDTITDKLIF. For the CDR3, the DNA is TGTGCCTTTAGTAAATTCCTACCTATCATACTGGGGGATACTATCACCGATAAACTCATCTTT.

This clone was detected only a few times. TCRdb pairs this DNA with a much larger clone's protein that differs at residue 7, likely a read error; the protein shown was translated from the DNA. Here the CDR3 reads CACDQWSLYTDKLIF. The CDR3 DNA reads as TGTGCCTGTGACCAGTGGAGCCTTTACACCGATAAACTCATCTTT. The chain is built from TRDV2 and TRDJ1; D remains ambiguous. Germline loops: CDR1 GEAIGNYY, CDR2 EKD. The CDR3 spans 15 residues. Trimming left V 3 bases short and J 0 bases short, with 13 bases between.

This clone showed up many times. The V and J genes are TRDV1 and TRDJ1, with 10 bases identical to TRDD3. Here the J gene was assigned by germline matching of the DNA, as TCRdb has none. This CDR3 contains 19 residues. Germline trimming cut 2 bases from V and 0 bases from J; bases unmatched to any gene: 12. Germline-derived CDR1 and CDR2 are TSWWSYY and QGS. The CDR3 bases are TGTGCTCTTGGGGAAGGCGTGGAGGGGGATACGCCAAACACCGATAAACTCATCTTT. The encoded protein is CALGEGVEGDTPNTDKLIF.

As regards this clone: A single base is all that separates this from a far larger clone, so a read error is likely. Other DNA sequences in this sample translate to the same CDR3. The chain is built from TRDV2 and TRDJ1, with D unresolved. The CDR3 runs to 13 residues. The germline gives CDR1 GEAIGNYY, CDR2 EKD. CDR3 sequence reads: CACDEEAQLGLIF. In nucleotides, the CDR3 is TGCGCCTGTGACGAGGAGGCACAATTAGGACTCATCTTT.

This clone was counted a few times. A far larger clone is one nucleotide away, so this likely arose from a read error. The identical CDR3 is also encoded by other nucleotide sequences in the sample. The V and J genes are TRDV1 and TRDJ1; D is perhaps TRDD2 (9 bases). The J gene was not available in TCRdb and was assigned here by matching the DNA to germline segments. This CDR3 is built from 21 residues. Germline CDR1 TSWWSYY, CDR2 QGS. In DNA form, the CDR3 reads TGTGCTCTTGGAGAACGGCCCTTCCTACAATACTGGGGGGATTACACCGATAAACTCATCTTT. This translates into CALGERPFLQYWGDYTDKLIF.

This clone came up a few times. A far larger clone differs by one base, so this is likely a read error. Other DNA sequences within the sample encode an identical CDR3. This chain links TRDV2 with TRDJ1, with 7 bases fitting TRDD3. The length of the CDR3 is 19 residues. Germline V gene sequence: CDR1 GEAIGNYY, CDR2 EKD. The CDR3 sequence is CACDPVLGQRLGYTDKLIF. CDR3 DNA: TGTGCCTGTGATCCCGTACTGGGGCAAAGATTGGGGTACACCGATAAGCTCATCTTT.